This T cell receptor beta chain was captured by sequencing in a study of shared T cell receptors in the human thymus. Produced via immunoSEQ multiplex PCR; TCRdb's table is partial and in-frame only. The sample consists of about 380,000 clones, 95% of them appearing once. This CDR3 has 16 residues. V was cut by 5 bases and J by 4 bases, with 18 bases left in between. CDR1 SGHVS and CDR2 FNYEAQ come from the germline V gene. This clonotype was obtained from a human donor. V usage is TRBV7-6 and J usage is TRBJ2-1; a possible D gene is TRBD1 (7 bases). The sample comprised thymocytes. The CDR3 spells CASSANRGTDYNEQFF. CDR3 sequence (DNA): TGTGCCAGCAGCGCCAATCGCGGGACAGATTACAATGAGCAGTTCTTC.